This TCR beta chain derives from a study of shared clonotypes between healthy human individuals (dated by TCRdb to 2020 to 2022). Looking at the study overall: A couple of women and a few men aged 18 to 49 years were included in the cohort. Per donor, three plates each were used for CD4 naive and CD4 memory, two for CD8 naive, and one for CD8 memory. Each donor's leukapheresis produced roughly between about 0.8 and 10 billion PBMCs. To increase sequencing depth and limit assay-specific biases, different laboratories used diverse techniques to prepare libraries and sequence TCR repertoires. To estimate repertoire size and how much clonotypes are shared between individuals, the study performed deep sequencing of blood TCR repertoires from five healthy adults. The paper's findings and limits, for the study overall: Only blood was sampled, and tissue TCR repertoires likely differ from those in blood. Incomplete sequencing was indicated by rarefaction of sorted-subset datasets, despite the large sequencing depth. Clonotypes shared by all four sorted-subset donors showed higher generation probabilities than non-shared clonotypes. When four donors were compared, the shared fraction of clonotypes was roughly 4.8% for naive CD4, about 4% for naive CD8, more than 2% for memory CD4, and roughly 0.43% for memory CD8. The small number of donors limited the genetic and exposure-history diversity represented. Naive subsets generally had larger estimated clonotype richness than memory subsets did. Pairwise subsampling led to the expectation that sequencing depth would affect the degree of clonotype sharing among donors.

The germline V gene provides CDR1 SGDLS and CDR2 YYNGEE. From its cysteine to its phenylalanine, the CDR3 spans 16 amino acids. The sequence is cut down to CDR3 DNA, 48 bases in frame from base 1. A distance of 19 bases separates the germline ends of V and J, which lose 2 bases and 7 bases respectively. For the CD8 naive samples, CD45RO-negative cells were positively selected for CCR7, yielding a CD45RA+CCR7+ population from which TemRA cells were excluded. The donors were healthy, HIV-negative adults with no recently reported acute infections or vaccinations. Every donor was a Caucasian adult living in Nashville, Tennessee, USA. After blood collection by leukapheresis, PBMCs were isolated using Ficoll-Histopaque density gradient centrifugation and then cryopreserved in the vapor phase of liquid nitrogen. Analytical flow cytometry was used to check the purity and quantity of each magnetically sorted T cell population. Each sorted fraction had its genomic DNA isolated and then quantified by UV absorbance on a Nanodrop 2000c.

TCR CDR3 regions were amplified from genomic DNA by multiplex PCR using the deep immunoSEQ assay. Extracted genomic DNA from each cell subset was spread evenly across all wells of several immunoSEQ 96-well plates, with each plate serving as a replicate. For sorted subsets, each replicate PCR was loaded with approximately 0.2 ug genomic DNA, equivalent to some 31,000 T cell genomes. Purified libraries were measured with a Qubit 3.0 fluorometer, size-checked on a Bioanalyzer 2100, and measured again with the KAPA Library Quantification kit. A separate single-read 150-cycle Illumina NextSeq 550 flow cell was used to sequence each immunoSEQ 96-well plate. The authors' analysis ran thus. The immunoSEQ output contained only junctional sequences without quality scores, so filtering could not match that applied to full-length reads. To assign V/J genes and CDR3, sequences were annotated against IMGT germline references using PyIR, a Python wrapper for IgBLAST v1.9. Reads with weak V/J assignments (E-value above 1e-6), missing CDR3, stop codons, out-of-frame junctions, or ambiguous translated residues were removed. V3J clonotypes were defined as sequences sharing an identical inferred V gene, J gene, and CDR3 amino acid sequence. To compute the percentage overlap between repertoires, the number of shared unique clonotypes was divided by the size of the smaller repertoire. RTK rarefaction, the Chao1 estimator, and Recon v2.1 estimates of unobserved clonotypes were used to assess repertoire richness. Generation probabilities were computed with OLGA for all TCRbeta clonotypes obtained by the gDNA method from a handful of donors. Sourced from immuneACCESS, this table was stored by TCRdb with only in-frame sequences that have V and J called. A share of the clones is absent; for the studies checked, an unresolved V gene accounts for under half, and the remainder has no known explanation. V, J and clone size derive from that table, while D and trimming were established from the DNA sequence. The sample table records around 2.1 million clones; about 93% of these occur just once. The top ten constitute 1.5% to 2% of the sample.

Of note for this clone: It has no known antigen specificity. One base away there is no much larger clone; base qualities are not given.

The V and J segments used are TRBV9 and TRBJ2-1; the D call could be TRBD1 or TRBD2, with each sharing 6 bases. The source material was naive CD8+ T cells from PBMCs. Taken with the paper, the label for cell subset or site translates to: CD45RA+CCR7+. The receptor was derived from a young man in good health. Some clones in this sample may be carry-over from other donors' samples. The CDR3 region has the sequence CASSVLGGIASNEQFF. The bases read TGTGCCAGCAGCGTCCTAGGGGGGATAGCGAGTAATGAGCAGTTCTTC.